This T cell receptor (beta chain) emerged from a study of shared clonotypes between healthy human individuals. Template for every sorted-subset replicate PCR totaled about 0.2 ug DNA, around 32,000 T cell genomes. Study processing details: Filtering differed, since immunoSEQ gave only junction sequences and no quality scores. Assay used: immunoSEQ multiplex PCR; TCRdb lists only in-frame clones, some missing. V and J calls and clone size come straight from that table; D and trimming were deduced from the DNA. The sample lists about 1.1 million clones, 75% to 80% occurring once. Study conclusions and caveats: Naive subsets generally had larger estimated richness than memory subsets.

Remarks on this clone: Its antigen remains unknown.

Free of recent acute infections or vaccinations, the donors were healthy HIV-negative adults. The sequence derives from a man younger than 35 in good health. Some clones in this sample may be carry-over from other donors' samples. The sample taken for sequencing was memory CD4+ T cells from PBMCs. As to subset: CD45RA-negative fraction.

The CDR3 reads CASSPVNPHEQFF. The CDR3, as DNA: TGTGCCAGCTCACCAGTGAATCCCCATGAGCAGTTCTTC. The chain uses TRBV18 and TRBJ2-1, with D unclear. The CDR3 covers 13 residues. The V end was cut by 2 bases, the J end by 8 bases, with 10 bases between. The V gene's germline CDR1 is KGHSH and CDR2 LQKENI.